The 14 T cell receptor beta chains listed next were all sequenced from one sample in a study of regulatory T cells in long-lasting Graves disease. Time point described: newly diagnosed GD, antithyroid drugs for less than 3 months. Making the TCR library involved RNA that had been extracted from PBMCs. The TCR beta library used iRepertoire HTBI primers with Arm-PCR amplification of CDR3. MiXCR was run by TCRdb on the multiplex PCR reads, yielding one entry per CDR3 protein. The sample lists fewer than 550,000 distinct CDR3 sequences, approximately 16% occurring once. Another study also made use of these data, one on T cells in Graves' hyperthyroidism and ophthalmopathy.

Sequenced here: peripheral blood mononuclear cells (PBMCs), sampled at new diagnosis, from a patient treated with antithyroid drugs. These receptors were taken from a woman aged 40 to 65 with Graves disease.

A note on this clonotype: This may be a read error: a much more frequent sequence differs by one nucleotide. The V call is TRBV2, the J call TRBJ2-7; no definite D call. Trimming pared 3 bases from V and 7 bases from J, leaving 4 bases between. The CDR3 contains 10 residues. Germline V gives CDR1 SNHLY, CDR2 FYNNEI. CDR3 nucleotide sequence: TGTGCCAGCAGTGACGGGGAGCAGTACTTC. Translation gives CASSDGEQYF.

This chain uses TRBV20-1 with TRBJ2-2, with D perhaps matching TRBD1 (6 bases). The germline CDR1 and CDR2 sequences are DFQATT and SNEGSKA (reference sequence). Trimming took off 2 bases at V and 6 bases at J, with 13 bases between the two ends. This CDR3 region has 14 residues. Here the CDR3 DNA reads TGCAGTGCTAGATCGGTACAGGGTGCCGGGGAGCTGTTTTTT. Its translation is CSARSVQGAGELFF.

This clonotype was counted ten times or more. V usage is TRBV28 and J usage is TRBJ1-2, with 9 bases aligning to TRBD1. The junction had 8 bases not matched to a gene; V was cut back by 3 bases and J by 9 bases. The germline V gene has CDR1 MDHEN and CDR2 SYDVKM. This CDR3 region has 14 residues. This chain's CDR3 is CASSLVRTGVSYTF. As DNA, the CDR3 is TGTGCCAGCAGTTTGGTTCGGACAGGGGTTAGCTACACCTTC.

V is TRBV12-3 or TRBV12-4 and J is TRBJ1-5; D possibly corresponds to TRBD1 (5 bases). Trimming shortened V by 5 bases and J by 1 base, and 12 bases separated the two germline ends. This CDR3 has 15 amino acids. CDR3 coding DNA: TGTGCCAGCAGTGGGCTCCGGGACAGCAATCAGCCCCAGCATTTT. Its protein product is CASSGLRDSNQPQHF.

This sequence joins TRBV19 and TRBJ1-1; D possibly corresponds to TRBD1 (6 bases). Trimming cost V 6 bases and J 0 bases, with 14 bases left between them. CDR1 is LNHDA and CDR2 is SQIVND in the germline V gene (reference sequence). CDR3 size: 15 residues. CDR3 sequence: CASSPVWGLNTEAFF. The CDR3 nucleotides are TGTGCCAGTAGCCCCGTCTGGGGGCTGAACACTGAAGCTTTCTTT.

Regarding this clonotype: This may be a read error: a much more frequent sequence differs by one nucleotide. This rearrangement joins TRBV3-1 to TRBJ1-4, with 8 bases that match TRBD1. Germline V gene lookup returns CDR1 LGHDT and CDR2 YNNKEL (reference sequence). The CDR3 has 15 residues. V shed 4 bases, J shed 6 bases, and the junction held 7 bases outside the gene matches. CDR3 nucleotides: TGTGCCAGCAGCCGTGCCCAGGGGGCAGATGAAAAACTGTTTTTT. It encodes CASSRAQGADEKLFF.

This clonotype has at least ten counts. The rearrangement joins TRBV11-2 to TRBJ2-7; possible D gene TRBD1, 5 bases. The CDR3 runs to 13 residues. Trimming stripped 3 bases from V and 6 bases from J, with 12 bases between. CDR1 and CDR2 (germline): SGHAT, FQNNGV. CDR3 DNA: TGTGCCAGCAGCTTGGGGCTTCAAGGCGAGCAGTACTTC. Translated: CASSLGLQGEQYF.

Note on this clonotype: Given a much more abundant clone one base away, this may be a read error. The chain couples TRBV7-2 to TRBJ2-2, with D maybe TRBD1 (6 bases). Deletions cut 3 bases from V and 5 bases from J, with 13 bases between. The V gene's germline CDR1 is SGHTA and CDR2 FQGNSA. The CDR3 extends over 15 amino acids. The CDR3 sequence is CASSFGDIGTGELFF. The CDR3 DNA reads as TGTGCCAGCAGCTTTGGGGACATCGGTACCGGGGAGCTGTTTTTT.

The gene calls are TRBV3-1 and TRBJ1-2, with D perhaps matching TRBD1 (5 bases). Trimming left V 1 base short and J 9 bases short, with 6 bases between. Per germline, CDR1 LGHDT and CDR2 YNNKEL (reference sequence). This CDR3 has 11 amino acids. This CDR3 is CASSQGQSYTF. CDR3 DNA: TGTGCCAGCAGCCAAGGACAGAGCTACACCTTC.

The rearrangement joins TRBV6-1 to TRBJ1-1; D perhaps matches TRBD1 (5 bases). Trimming cost V 5 bases and J 1 base, with 11 bases left between them. The germline V gene has CDR1 MNHNS and CDR2 SASEGT. The CDR3 is made up of 14 amino acids. The CDR3 sequence: CASSLRGENTEAFF. The CDR3 DNA sequence: TGTGCCAGCAGTCTGCGAGGGGAGAACACTGAAGCTTTCTTT.

This clonotype has a handful of counts. J is TRBJ2-7 and V is TRBV4-1; D is unclear. The V end lost 0 bases, the J end lost 0 bases, and 6 bases lay between the germline ends. This CDR3 comprises 14 residues. Germline CDR1 reads MGHRA; CDR2 reads YSYEKL. The CDR3 loop reads CASSQEGFSYEQYF. The CDR3, as DNA: TGCGCCAGCAGCCAAGAGGGCTTCTCCTACGAGCAGTACTTC.

In its sample, this clonotype was seen many times. This chain joins TRBV30 and TRBJ2-1; D is undetermined. This CDR3 comprises 12 residues. CDR1 and CDR2 from the germline V gene are GTSNPN and SVGIG (reference sequence). The V end lost 4 bases, the J end lost 10 bases, and 14 bases lay between the germline ends. CDR3 residues: CAWTDLPPEQFF. CDR3 DNA: TGTGCCTGGACCGACCTCCCCCCGGAGCAGTTCTTC.

This clonotype was seen at least ten times. The V call is TRBV12-3 or TRBV12-4, the J call TRBJ2-1, with D perhaps TRBD2 (5 bases). CDR3 length: 11 amino acids. V lost 6 bases and J 11 bases, leaving 11 bases between the germline ends. In DNA form, the CDR3 reads TGTGCCAGCAGACTAGTAGAGAAGCAGTTCTTC. Residues: CASRLVEKQFF.

This clonotype was picked up many times. This chain links TRBV11-2 with TRBJ2-7; TRBD2 agrees at 7 bases. Germline V gene sequence: CDR1 SGHAT, CDR2 FQNNGV. V was pared by 5 bases and J by 6 bases, with 10 bases of the junction left unmatched. This CDR3 has 14 residues. The CDR3 nucleotides are TGTGCCAGCAGCATAGCCGGGACTATCACCGAGCAGTACTTC. Encoded protein: CASSIAGTITEQYF.